Each of the 19 T cell receptor beta chains below was sequenced from the same sample in a study of control samples from healthy donors and cancer patients. Generated by immunoSEQ multiplex PCR, the TCRdb table keeps only in-frame clones and is missing some. The repertoire holds around 200,000 clones, with around 91% as singletons. The sequencing sample was made of blood. These TCRs come from a young woman in good health.

The rearrangement uses TRBV13 and TRBJ1-5; D call uncertain. V was cut by 5 bases and J by 5 bases, with 7 bases left in between. The germline gives CDR1 PRHDT, CDR2 FYEKMQ (reference sequence). The CDR3 sequence is 12 residues long. As DNA, the CDR3 is TGTGCCAGCAGCCGAAGGGATCAGCCCCAGCATTTT. Translated: CASSRRDQPQHF.

In DNA form, the CDR3 reads TGCGCCAGCAGCCAAGATCTGGTAGCGGGAGGGCTCTACGAGCAGTACTTC. This translates into CASSQDLVAGGLYEQYF. This chain links TRBV4-3 with TRBJ2-7; 11 bases are shared with TRBD2. Trimming at V came to 0 bases and at J to 3 bases, leaving 7 bases not matched to a gene. Germline CDR1 and CDR2: LGHNA and YSLEER. The CDR3 covers 17 residues.

This clone was detected only once. The chain combines TRBV11-3 with TRBJ2-5; D is undetermined. Looked up from germline, CDR1 is SGHNT and CDR2 is YENEEA. The CDR3 has 16 residues. Between the trimmed V and J ends, which lost 2 bases and 1 base, there was a span of 14 bases. CDR3: CASSLLSRWRQETQYF. DNA for the CDR3: TGTGCCAGCAGCTTACTCTCACGGTGGCGCCAAGAGACCCAGTACTTC.

The rearrangement links TRBV6-4 to TRBJ2-6; D may be TRBD1 (7 bases). Germline loops: CDR1 MRHNA, CDR2 SNTAGT. Trimming shortened V by 0 bases and J by 2 bases, and 17 bases separated the two germline ends. This CDR3 region has 19 residues. This CDR3 reads CASSDSRAAGGTGANVLTF. Written as DNA, the CDR3 is TGTGCCAGCAGTGACTCGAGGGCGGCAGGGGGGACTGGGGCCAACGTCCTGACTTTC.

The chain has TRBV6-5 and TRBJ1-1; D remains unclear. CDR1 is MNHEY, CDR2 SVGAGI, per germline. The CDR3 spans 14 residues. Trimming shortened V by 6 bases and J by 1 base, and 12 bases separated the two germline ends. The CDR3 DNA sequence: TGTGCCAGCAGACCAGGACCTAGGAACACTGAAGCTTTCTTT. This encodes CASRPGPRNTEAFF.

About this clone: The sample has other DNA sequences that encode this CDR3 too. As DNA, the CDR3 is TGCGCCAGCAGCCAAGGCTCACAAGAGACCCAGTACTTC. The encoded protein is CASSQGSQETQYF. The chain recombines TRBV4-1 with TRBJ2-5; D gene ambiguous. The germline V and J ends were trimmed by 1 base and 2 bases, with 5 bases remaining between them. The CDR3 runs 13 residues. The germline V gene encodes CDR1 MGHRA and CDR2 YSYEKL.

The rearrangement links TRBV14 to TRBJ2-2; maybe TRBD2 (6 bases). V was clipped by 2 bases and J by 2 bases, with 9 bases between them. The CDR3 has 15 amino acids. The germline V gene has CDR1 SGHDN and CDR2 FVKESK. The CDR3 here is CASSQLRGNTGELFF. CDR3 sequence (DNA): TGTGCCAGCAGCCAATTGCGGGGAAACACCGGGGAGCTGTTTTTT. Supplemented by reference TRBV14 and TRBJ2-2, the full variable domain reads EAGVTQFPSHSVIEKGQTVTLRCDPISGHDNLYWYRRVMGKEIKFLLHFVKESKQDESGMPNNRFLAERTGGTYSTLKVQPAELEDSGVYFCASSQLRGNTGELFFGEGSRLTVL.

This chain links TRBV18 with TRBJ1-5, with D possibly being TRBD1 (6 bases). There are 14 residues in the CDR3. V shed 2 bases and J shed 7 bases, with 12 bases lying between them. Germline V CDR1 and CDR2: KGHSH, LQKENI. The CDR3 bases are TGTGCCAGCTCACCAGGGGGCGAAGGGCAGCCCCAGCATTTT. Translating gives CASSPGGEGQPQHF.

The CDR3 region is CASSERLLNQPQHF. DNA for the CDR3: TGTGCCAGCAGTGAACGGCTCCTCAATCAGCCCCAGCATTTT. The V and J genes are TRBV6-1 and TRBJ1-5; D remains ambiguous. The CDR3 has 14 residues. CDR1 is MNHNS and CDR2 is SASEGT in the germline V gene. Trimming took 2 bases from V and 3 from J, leaving 8 bases between them.

The chain combines TRBV27 with TRBJ2-7; 10 positions agree with TRBD1. Germline CDR1 MNHEY, CDR2 SMNVEV (reference sequence). The CDR3 consists of 13 residues. V shed 5 bases, J shed 4 bases, and the junction held 2 bases outside the gene matches. CDR3 nucleotide sequence: TGTGCCAGCAGTGCGGGACAGGGGTACGAGCAGTACTTC. Its protein is CASSAGQGYEQYF.

The chain has TRBV5-6 and TRBJ1-6; D call uncertain. Germline CDR1 SGHDT, CDR2 YYEEEE. The CDR3 spans 16 residues. Trimming took off 2 bases at V and 0 bases at J, with 9 bases between the two ends. CDR3 amino acids: CASSFKPSSYNSPLHF. CDR3 sequence (DNA): TGTGCCAGCAGCTTTAAGCCTAGCTCCTATAATTCACCCCTCCACTTT. Full variable domain (outside the CDR3, taken from reference TRBV5-6 and TRBJ1-6): DAGVTQSPTHLIKTRGQQVTLRCSPKSGHDTVSWYQQALGQGPQFIFQYYEEEERQRGNFPDRFSGHQFPNYSSELNVNALLLGDSALYLCASSFKPSSYNSPLHFGNGTRLTVT.

The J gene is TRBJ2-5, the V gene TRBV9; 7 nucleotides align to TRBD1. The CDR3 contains 15 residues. The J segment lost 5 bases and the V segment lost 1 base, leaving 8 bases of the junction unmatched. CDR1 is SGDLS and CDR2 is YYNGEE in the germline V gene. CDR3 loop: CASSVTGDGLETQYF. The CDR3 region has the DNA TGTGCCAGCAGCGTAACAGGGGATGGTTTGGAGACCCAGTACTTC.

This chain connects TRBV6-5 to TRBJ1-4, with D tentatively TRBD1 (6 bases). This CDR3 contains 14 residues. The germline CDR1 and CDR2 sequences are MNHEY and SVGAGI. The V end lost 6 bases, the J end lost 8 bases, and 16 bases lay between the germline ends. The chain's CDR3 is CASRKQGFNEKLFF. Written as DNA, the CDR3 is TGTGCCAGCAGAAAACAGGGATTCAACGAAAAACTGTTTTTT.

This chain connects TRBV11-2 to TRBJ2-1, with 16 bases fitting TRBD2. Germline V lookup: CDR1 SGHAT, CDR2 FQNNGV. The CDR3 sequence is 17 residues long. Trimming removed 4 bases from V and 3 bases from J; junction bases left unmatched: 3. CDR3 sequence: CASSSGTSGRVYNEQFF. CDR3 DNA: TGTGCCAGCAGCTCCGGGACTAGCGGGAGGGTCTACAATGAGCAGTTCTTC.

V usage is TRBV6-1 and J usage is TRBJ1-5; D perhaps matches TRBD1 (5 bases). Germline V gene data show CDR1 as MNHNS and CDR2 as SASEGT. Trimming stripped 1 base from V and 4 bases from J, with 14 bases between. CDR3 length: 16 amino acids. CDR3 loop: CASSEVRGVRNQPQHF. For the CDR3, the DNA is TGTGCCAGCAGTGAAGTTAGAGGGGTGAGGAATCAGCCCCAGCATTTT.

The rearrangement joins TRBV6-2 or TRBV6-3 to TRBJ2-1; TRBD2 matches 13 bases. This CDR3 is 16 amino acids long. V gave up 4 bases and J gave up 2 bases; unmatched junction bases: 2. Germline CDR1 is MNHEY and CDR2 is SVGEGT. Here the CDR3 reads CASSSGLAGAYNEQFF. CDR3 DNA sequence: TGTGCCAGCAGTTCCGGACTAGCGGGAGCCTACAATGAGCAGTTCTTC.

The V gene is TRBV18, the J gene TRBJ2-1, with 11 bases identical to TRBD2. Germline V CDR1 and CDR2: KGHSH, LQKENI. The CDR3 has 15 residues. Losses at the gene ends were 6 bases for V and 3 bases for J; bases not matched to a gene: 4. The chain's CDR3 is CASSPSGGLYNEQFF. The CDR3 coding sequence is TGTGCCAGCTCCCCTAGCGGGGGGCTCTACAATGAGCAGTTCTTC.

The chain employs TRBV6-5 and TRBJ1-2; 8 bases map to TRBD1. V lost 3 bases, J lost 8 bases, and 2 bases stayed unmatched. The CDR3 totals 12 residues. The germline CDR1 and CDR2 sequences are MNHEY and SVGAGI. The CDR3 spells CASSYRTGGYTF. Here the CDR3 DNA reads TGTGCCAGCAGTTATAGGACAGGGGGCTACACCTTC.

This chain links TRBV18 with TRBJ1-6; 7 bases align to TRBD1. This CDR3 spans 15 amino acids. V was clipped by 5 bases and J by 3 bases; unmatched bases: 4. Germline loops: CDR1 KGHSH, CDR2 LQKENI. The CDR3 coding sequence is TGTGCCAGCTCAACGGGGACAGTCTATAATTCACCCCTCCACTTT. Its protein product is CASSTGTVYNSPLHF.